The 18 T cell receptor beta chains below come from one sample, sequenced in a study of blood T cell repertoires in COVID-19. Profiled with immunoSEQ multiplex PCR; TCRdb holds only in-frame clones, not every one. The sample shows around 42,000 clones, about 76% of them seen only once. The specimen was peripheral blood. The receptors stem from an older man with active or convalescent COVID-19.

The CDR3 region is CASSQRGGVDGYTF. The CDR3 DNA is TGTGCCAGCAGCCAACGCGGGGGTGTGGATGGCTACACCTTC. V and J are TRBV16 and TRBJ1-2; a weak D match, TRBD1 (5 bases). Per germline, CDR1 KGHSY and CDR2 FQNENV. The ends were cut back, 2 bases at V and 6 bases at J, with 13 bases in the middle. The CDR3 spans 14 residues.

This sequence joins TRBV15 and TRBJ1-1; perhaps TRBD1 as D (5 bases). This CDR3 is 15 amino acids long. Germline lookup yields CDR1 LNHNV and CDR2 YYDKDF (reference sequence). V lost 2 bases and J 1 base, leaving 11 bases between the germline ends. In nucleotides, the CDR3 is TGTGCCACCAGCAGACGGGGACTTGAGAACACTGAAGCTTTCTTT. It codes for CATSRRGLENTEAFF. Complete variable domain (other parts from reference TRBV15 and TRBJ1-1): DAMVIQNPRYQVTQFGKPVTLSCSQTLNHNVMYWYQQKSSQAPKLLFHYYDKDFNNEADTPDNFQSRRPNTSFCFLDIRSPGLGDTAMYLCATSRRGLENTEAFFGQGTRLTVV.

The chain is built from TRBV6-5 and TRBJ2-7, with TRBD1 matching over 7 bases. This CDR3 has 15 amino acids. J was trimmed by 0 bases and V by 6 bases; bases with no gene match: 8. CDR1 and CDR2 from the germline V gene are MNHEY and SVGAGI. CDR3 residues: CASSAATGASYEQYF. The CDR3 region has the DNA TGTGCCAGCAGCGCCGCCACAGGGGCCTCCTACGAGCAGTACTTC.

The chain couples TRBV7-2 to TRBJ1-5, with TRBD1 matching over 8 bases. The J segment lost 7 bases and the V segment lost 5 bases, leaving 4 bases of the junction unmatched. Germline V lookup: CDR1 SGHTA, CDR2 FQGNSA. The CDR3 consists of 13 residues. CDR3 region: CASSTGQEQPQHF. CDR3 coding DNA: TGTGCCAGCAGCACGGGACAGGAACAGCCCCAGCATTTT.

This clone was picked up one time. V and J are TRBV11-3 and TRBJ2-7, with 7 bases that match TRBD1. The CDR3 covers 15 residues. V was clipped by 5 bases and J by 9 bases; unmatched bases: 16. CDR1 is SGHNT, CDR2 YENEEA, per germline. CDR3 amino acids: CASSPTGLGQGGQYF. In DNA form, the CDR3 reads TGTGCCAGCAGCCCGACAGGGTTGGGGCAGGGTGGGCAGTACTTC.

The V call is TRBV7-9, the J call TRBJ2-2, with 8 bases fitting TRBD2. Germline values: CDR1 SEHNR, CDR2 FQNEAQ (reference sequence). CDR3 length: 16 residues. After removal of 4 bases from V and 1 base from J, the junction contained 5 bases not matched to a gene. In DNA, the CDR3 is TGTGCCAGCAGCTCTTTTAGCGGGGAGAACACCGGGGAGCTGTTTTTT. Translated: CASSSFSGENTGELFF.

The rearrangement joins TRBV19 to TRBJ1-5; weak D call: TRBD1 (6 bases). This CDR3 has 14 amino acids. From germline, CDR1 is LNHDA and CDR2 SQIVND (reference sequence). V lost 5 bases to trimming and J lost 7 bases, with 15 bases between them. The CDR3 protein is CASSLQDSRQPQHF. The CDR3 nucleotides are TGTGCCAGTAGTCTCCAGGACAGTAGACAGCCCCAGCATTTT.

This clone was observed once. V usage is TRBV5-6 and J usage is TRBJ2-7; the match to TRBD2 covers 8 bases. In germline, CDR1 is SGHDT, CDR2 YYEEEE. This CDR3 comprises 14 residues. Losses at the gene ends were 5 bases for V and 0 bases for J; bases not matched to a gene: 4. This CDR3 is CASSGLATSYEQYF. In DNA form, the CDR3 reads TGTGCCAGCAGTGGACTAGCAACCTCCTACGAGCAGTACTTC.

This sequence joins TRBV21-1 and TRBJ2-7; no DNA check was done on the table's D call, TRBD1. TRBV21-1 constitutes a pseudogene. The CDR3 spans 18 residues. The CDR3 nucleotides are TGTGCCAGCCCAACAGGACCAAACCGGGACAGTGGACCCTACGAGCAGTACTTC. It codes for CASPTGPNRDSGPYEQYF.

The chain uses TRBV4-1 and TRBJ1-5, with D perhaps TRBD1 (5 bases). Trimming stripped 1 base from V and 6 bases from J, with 22 bases between. The CDR3 has 18 residues. Germline V gene sequence: CDR1 MGHRA, CDR2 YSYEKL. CDR3 protein: CASSQVAGRKISPQPQHF. CDR3 sequence (DNA): TGCGCCAGCAGCCAAGTAGCAGGGCGGAAAATCAGCCCTCAGCCCCAGCATTTT.

Comments on this clone: The junction departs from germline at one end; a sequencing error may be responsible. The chain joins TRBV19 to TRBJ1-6; possibly TRBD1 for D (5 bases). Germline CDR1 is LNHDA and CDR2 is SQIVND (reference sequence). The CDR3 loop spans 13 amino acids. CDR3 region: CASTSRASSPPHF. The CDR3 DNA is TGTGCCAGTACGTCCAGGGCATCTTCACCCCCCCACTTT. The complete variable domain, with remaining parts taken from reference TRBV19 and TRBJ1-6, reads DGGITQSPKYLFRKEGQNVTLSCEQNLNHDAMYWYRQDPGQGLRLIYYSQIVNDFQKGDIAEGYSVSREKKESFPLTVTSAQKNPTAFYLCASTSRASSPPHFGNGTRLTVT.

The chain uses TRBV28 and TRBJ1-6; D gene ambiguous. Germline loops: CDR1 MDHEN, CDR2 SYDVKM. Deletions cut 7 bases from V and 0 bases from J, with 4 bases between. The CDR3 runs to 13 residues. CDR3 bases: TGTGCCAGCATTCGCTCCTATAATTCACCCCTCCACTTT. Its translation: CASIRSYNSPLHF.

The CDR3 DNA reads as TGCGCCAGCAGCCAGGGTGAATTGGAGCGCTATGGCTACACCTTC. Protein: CASSQGELERYGYTF. J is TRBJ1-2 and V is TRBV4-1; D not certain. V was trimmed by 3 bases and J by 4 bases, leaving 15 bases between them. CDR3 length: 15 amino acids. The V gene's germline CDR1 is MGHRA and CDR2 YSYEKL.

The V call is TRBV19, the J call TRBJ1-1; D is perhaps TRBD1 (5 bases). V was pared by 7 bases and J by 1 base, with 13 bases between. Germline V gene sequence: CDR1 LNHDA, CDR2 SQIVND (reference sequence). The CDR3 is made up of 14 amino acids. The CDR3 region is CASTGGRANTEAFF. The CDR3 DNA is TGTGCCAGTACGGGGGGACGGGCGAACACTGAAGCTTTCTTT.

The V call is TRBV18, the J call TRBJ1-6; 8 bases map to TRBD1. The V and J ends lost 3 bases and 7 bases, in that order; junction bases with no gene match: 8. The CDR3 contains 16 residues. Germline CDR1 and CDR2: KGHSH and LQKENI. In DNA form, the CDR3 reads TGTGCCAGCTCACCGAAGGACAGGGTGGAAAATTCACCCCTCCACTTT. This encodes CASSPKDRVENSPLHF.

The chain employs TRBV2 and TRBJ2-1, with 9 nucleotides matching TRBD1. The CDR3 loop spans 15 amino acids. After removal of 6 bases from V and 5 bases from J, the junction contained 8 bases not matched to a gene. CDR1 is SNHLY, CDR2 FYNNEI, per germline. In nucleotides, the CDR3 is TGTGCCAGCAGACTAACAGGGGGCGCTCACAATGAGCAGTTCTTC. Protein sequence: CASRLTGGAHNEQFF. Based on the CDR3 plus reference TRBV2 and TRBJ2-1, the full variable domain is EPEVTQTPSHQVTQMGQEVILRCVPISNHLYFYWYRQILGQKVEFLVSFYNNEISEKSEIFDDQFSVERPDGSNFTLKIRSTKLEDSAMYFCASRLTGGAHNEQFFGPGTRLTVL.

This clone was seen once. The rearrangement uses TRBV10-2 and TRBJ2-3; perhaps TRBD2 as D (6 bases). CDR3 size: 14 residues. Germline assignment: CDR1 WSHSY and CDR2 SAAADI. V gave up 10 bases and J gave up 0 bases, with 14 bases separating them. In DNA, the CDR3 is TGCGCCACCTTTAGCGGAACTAGCACAGATACGCAGTATTTT. As protein: CATFSGTSTDTQYF.

The chain links TRBV6-5 to TRBJ1-5, with 7 positions matching TRBD1. CDR1 and CDR2 (germline): MNHEY, SVGAGI. CDR3 length: 14 amino acids. Trimming removed 6 bases from V and 5 bases from J; junction bases left unmatched: 7. The DNA for the CDR3 is TGTGCCAGCAGCTGGGGACAGAATTATCAGCCCCAGCATTTT. This encodes CASSWGQNYQPQHF.